The 32 T cell receptor beta chains below all came from one sample that was sequenced in a study of T cell responses to AZD1222 COVID-19 vaccine. The protocol was immunoSEQ multiplex PCR, while the TCRdb copy is restricted to in-frame clones and leaves out a portion. The sample contains about 120,000 clones, roughly nine tenths of which appear only once. The sample consisted of peripheral blood, taken on day 0 of AZD1222 vaccination. The receptors were sampled from an adult in good health.

J is TRBJ1-2 and V is TRBV7-2; possible D gene TRBD1, 5 bases. The CDR3 sequence is 13 residues long. Trimming took 4 bases from V and 5 from J, leaving 11 bases between them. Germline CDR1 SGHTA, CDR2 FQGNSA. The CDR3 DNA follows: TGTGCCAGCAGCTCGGACCGGGGGTATGGCTACACCTTC. Protein sequence: CASSSDRGYGYTF.

The V and J genes are TRBV11-2 and TRBJ2-2; 7 nucleotides match TRBD1. Germline V gene data show CDR1 as SGHAT and CDR2 as FQNNGV. This CDR3 region has 14 residues. The ends lost 5 bases at V and 5 bases at J; junction bases unmatched: 5. The CDR3 bases are TGTGCCAGCAGCCCACAGGGGTATACCGGGGAGCTGTTTTTT. Its translation is CASSPQGYTGELFF.

The genes are TRBV7-8 and TRBJ2-5; D might be TRBD2 (5 bases). Trimming shortened V by 2 bases and J by 0 bases, and 13 bases separated the two germline ends. This CDR3 has 16 amino acids. Germline CDR1 reads SGHVS; CDR2 reads FQNEAQ. CDR3 bases: TGTGCCAGCAGCTTATCGAGGTGGCGGGACCAAGAGACCCAGTACTTC. Translated, it gives CASSLSRWRDQETQYF.

The chain is built from TRBV3-1 (or the pseudogene TRBV3-2) and TRBJ2-1; TRBD1 aligns across 10 bases. The CDR3 runs 16 residues. Germline V CDR1 and CDR2: LGHDT, YNNKEL (reference sequence). The ends lost 5 bases at V and 4 bases at J; junction bases unmatched: 8. The CDR3 reads CASSEREGQGYNEQFF. CDR3 nucleotides: TGTGCCAGCAGCGAAAGGGAGGGACAGGGGTACAATGAGCAGTTCTTC.

The chain combines TRBV27 with TRBJ1-2; no reliable D call. The V end was cut by 5 bases, the J end by 5 bases, with 9 bases between. Germline CDR1 reads MNHEY; CDR2 reads SMNVEV (reference sequence). This CDR3 has 12 amino acids. In nucleotides, the CDR3 is TGTGCCAGCAGTGACGGATTATATGGCTACACCTTC. Translating gives CASSDGLYGYTF.

The chain links TRBV3-1 (or the pseudogene TRBV3-2) to TRBJ2-3; no reliable D call. V lost 1 base and J 4 bases, leaving 6 bases between the germline ends. The CDR3 runs 13 residues. Germline-derived CDR1 and CDR2 are LGHDT and YNNKEL (reference sequence). CDR3 sequence: CASSQVRADTQYF. The DNA for the CDR3 is TGTGCCAGCAGCCAAGTTCGGGCAGATACGCAGTATTTT.

This chain uses TRBV2 with TRBJ2-3; 8 bases map to TRBD2. CDR3 length equals 18 residues. The trim removed 0 bases at V and 3 bases at J, leaving 11 bases unmatched. Germline loops: CDR1 SNHLY, CDR2 FYNNEI. The CDR3 here is CASSEALLAGKLTDTQYF. Written as DNA, the CDR3 is TGTGCCAGCAGTGAAGCCCTTTTAGCGGGGAAGTTAACAGATACGCAGTATTTT.

The genes are TRBV10-2 and TRBJ2-7; 9 bases agree with TRBD1. J lost 5 bases, V lost 5 bases, and 10 bases had no gene match. Germline CDR1 WSHSY, CDR2 SAAADI. CDR3 length: 15 residues. The CDR3: CASSITGTGWNEQYF. Written as DNA, the CDR3 is TGCGCCAGCAGTATCACCGGGACAGGGTGGAACGAGCAGTACTTC.

The rearrangement joins TRBV29-1 to TRBJ2-7, with D possibly matching TRBD1 (5 bases). The CDR3 totals 12 residues. V lost 7 bases and J lost 0, with 10 bases in between. CDR1 and CDR2 (germline): SQVTM, ANQGSEA. The CDR3 reads CSGGQSSYEQYF. The DNA of the CDR3 is TGCAGCGGTGGACAAAGCTCCTACGAGCAGTACTTC.

The rearrangement uses TRBV19 and TRBJ1-5, with 8 bases identical to TRBD1. V shed 2 bases, J shed 4 bases, and the junction held 10 bases outside the gene matches. This CDR3 comprises 17 residues. Germline V gene lookup returns CDR1 LNHDA and CDR2 SQIVND (reference sequence). CDR3 DNA sequence: TGTGCCAGTAGTATACAGCCCCAGGGGGCTTGGAATCAGCCCCAGCATTTT. Its translation: CASSIQPQGAWNQPQHF.

The chain links TRBV5-1 to TRBJ1-4, with a possible D match to TRBD1 (5 bases). The CDR3 contains 17 residues. Germline V gene data show CDR1 as SGHRS and CDR2 as YFSETQ. The ends were cut back, 6 bases at V and 3 bases at J, with 21 bases in the middle. The CDR3 protein is CASTRDGNIAANEKLFF. The CDR3 nucleotides are TGCGCCAGCACCCGGGACGGGAATATCGCCGCTAATGAAAAACTGTTTTTT.

V usage is TRBV29-1 and J usage is TRBJ2-3; TRBD2 aligns across 11 bases. Germline loops: CDR1 SQVTM, CDR2 ANQGSEA. The CDR3 covers 14 residues. V lost 8 bases to trimming and J lost 1 base; unmatched junction nucleotides: 5. The CDR3 spells CSYRTSGRTDTQYF. The DNA of the CDR3 is TGCAGCTACCGGACTAGCGGGCGCACAGATACGCAGTATTTT.

This clone was observed a handful of times. The V call is TRBV30, the J call TRBJ1-1, with TRBD1 matching 7 bases. The CDR3 extends over 13 amino acids. Germline V gene data show CDR1 as GTSNPN and CDR2 as SVGIG (reference sequence). With V trimmed by 2 bases and J by 5 bases, 5 bases remained unmatched. The CDR3 nucleotides read TGTGCCTGGAGTCGTAACAGGGGAACTGAAGCTTTCTTT. Translating it yields CAWSRNRGTEAFF.

V and J are TRBV5-5 and TRBJ1-5, with D unclear. Germline V gene sequence: CDR1 SGHKS, CDR2 YYEKEE (reference sequence). The ends were cut back, 3 bases at V and 4 bases at J, with 17 bases in the middle. The CDR3 consists of 16 residues. The CDR3 loop reads CASSSNGPHPNQPQHF. CDR3 DNA: TGTGCCAGCAGCTCCAACGGGCCCCATCCTAATCAGCCCCAGCATTTT.

The chain uses TRBV5-6 and TRBJ1-6, with TRBD1 identical over 8 bases. V was pared by 0 bases and J by 8 bases, with 1 base of the junction left unmatched. The germline CDR1 and CDR2 sequences are SGHDT and YYEEEE. The length of the CDR3 is 14 residues. As DNA, the CDR3 is TGTGCCAGCAGCTTGGGGACAGGGTATTCACCCCTCCACTTT. As protein: CASSLGTGYSPLHF.

In DNA form, the CDR3 reads TGTGCCAGCAGTTACCAGATAGGGAACACTGAAGCTTTCTTT. It specifies CASSYQIGNTEAFF. The V gene is TRBV6-6, the J gene TRBJ1-1, with D uncertain. The V and J ends lost 2 bases and 1 base respectively, with 8 bases between them. Germline V gene data show CDR1 as MNHNY and CDR2 as SVGAGI (reference sequence). The CDR3 has 14 residues.

This chain joins TRBV29-1 and TRBJ1-2; D gene uncertain. The V end was cut by 3 bases, the J end by 5 bases, with 10 bases between. Germline lookup yields CDR1 SQVTM and CDR2 ANQGSEA. This CDR3 spans 12 amino acids. The CDR3 is CSVDTARYGYTF. CDR3 sequence (DNA): TGCAGCGTTGATACCGCTCGGTATGGCTACACCTTC.

CDR3 in DNA: TGTGCCAGCAGCTTATTCGGCGGGTCCTACGAGCAGTACTTC. It is translated as CASSLFGGSYEQYF. The genes are TRBV11-2 and TRBJ2-7, with a weak D call TRBD2 (5 bases). CDR3 length: 14 amino acids. Deletions cut 2 bases from V and 1 base from J, with 9 bases between. Germline assignment: CDR1 SGHAT and CDR2 FQNNGV.

The chain links TRBV5-4 to TRBJ2-3; D gene unclear. This CDR3 has 14 amino acids. Trimming removed 1 base at V and 2 bases at J, with 8 bases between. In germline, CDR1 is SGHNT, CDR2 YYREEE (reference sequence). The CDR3 coding sequence is TGTGCCAGCAGCTTGAAACGGAACACAGATACGCAGTATTTT. It translates to CASSLKRNTDTQYF.

V gene TRBV6-5 combines with J gene TRBJ2-6; D remains unclear. The germline gives CDR1 MNHEY, CDR2 SVGAGI. The CDR3 contains 15 residues. V lost 5 bases and J lost 2, with 10 bases in between. This chain's CDR3 is CASSLWGTGANVLTF. The CDR3 bases are TGTGCCAGCAGTCTCTGGGGTACTGGGGCCAACGTCCTGACTTTC.

The V gene is TRBV3-1 (or the pseudogene TRBV3-2), the J gene TRBJ2-7; 11 bases match TRBD2. Trimming at V came to 4 bases and at J to 0 bases, leaving 8 bases not matched to a gene. The CDR3 has 17 amino acids. CDR1 and CDR2 (germline): LGHDT, YNNKEL (reference sequence). DNA of the CDR3: TGTGCCAGCAGCCGCTCTAGCGGGGGGACCCTCTCCTACGAGCAGTACTTC. Residues: CASSRSSGGTLSYEQYF.

The CDR3 DNA follows: TGTGCCAGCAGTCCTTCGGCCGAAGACCACTATGGCTACACCTTC. The encoded protein is CASSPSAEDHYGYTF. The rearrangement links TRBV6-5 to TRBJ1-2, with no clear D. CDR3 length: 15 amino acids. Germline V gene sequence: CDR1 MNHEY, CDR2 SVGAGI. Trimming cost V 5 bases and J 3 bases, with 16 bases left between them.

The chain is built from TRBV2 and TRBJ1-6; tentative D call: TRBD1 (5 bases). Per germline, CDR1 SNHLY and CDR2 FYNNEI. With 3 bases removed from V and 1 base from J, the gap between germline ends came to 10 bases. CDR3 size: 16 residues. The CDR3 DNA reads TGTGCCAGCAGTGAGCTGAGGGGTTCCTATAATTCACCCCTCCACTTT. It encodes CASSELRGSYNSPLHF.

This clone was picked up one time. The CDR3 coding sequence is TGTGCCAGCAGCTTACGAGCGGCCCTCTACAATGAGCAGTTCTTC. Amino acid sequence: CASSLRAALYNEQFF. V usage is TRBV7-2 and J usage is TRBJ2-1; possible D gene TRBD2, 5 bases. This CDR3 is 15 amino acids long. V lost 2 bases and J 3 bases, leaving 11 bases between the germline ends. The germline CDR1 and CDR2 sequences are SGHTA and FQGNSA.

The chain joins TRBV18 to TRBJ1-3; TRBD1 is a possible D gene (5 bases). Germline loops: CDR1 KGHSH, CDR2 LQKENI. The CDR3 is 12 amino acids. The V gene lost 6 bases and the J gene lost 3 bases, with 6 bases spanning the gap. Here the CDR3 DNA reads TGTGCCAGCTCGGGGGATGGAAACACCATATATTTT. It is translated as CASSGDGNTIYF.

This chain uses TRBV28 with TRBJ2-7; 10 positions match TRBD2. The CDR3 covers 16 residues. V lost 2 bases and J lost 6; bases outside the gene matches: 10. CDR1 is MDHEN, CDR2 SYDVKM, per germline. The CDR3 protein is CASSLEIAGGGVEQYF. Written as DNA, the CDR3 is TGTGCCAGCAGTTTAGAAATAGCGGGAGGTGGGGTCGAGCAGTACTTC. The full variable domain, with the rest looked up from reference TRBV28 and TRBJ2-7, is DVKVTQSSRYLVKRTGEKVFLECVQDMDHENMFWYRQDPGLGLRLIYFSYDVKMKEKGDIPEGYSVSREKKERFSLILESASTNQTSMYLCASSLEIAGGGVEQYFGPGTRLTVT.

The V gene is TRBV6-5, the J gene TRBJ2-7; D perhaps matches TRBD2 (6 bases). The germline V gene has CDR1 MNHEY and CDR2 SVGAGI. V was shortened by 6 bases and J by 3 bases, with 12 bases between the two germline ends. This CDR3 is built from 13 residues. Here the CDR3 DNA reads TGTGCCAGCAGCCCCTCGCGGGGCTACGAGCAGTACTTC. Amino acids: CASSPSRGYEQYF.

The J gene is TRBJ1-6, the V gene TRBV28; D perhaps matches TRBD1 (6 bases). Trimming took off 8 bases at V and 7 bases at J, with 9 bases between the two ends. The V gene's germline CDR1 is MDHEN and CDR2 SYDVKM. The CDR3 is 12 amino acids. As DNA, the CDR3 is TGTGCCAGCCGCGGACAGAATTCACCCCTCCACTTT. Its protein is CASRGQNSPLHF.

The CDR3 DNA follows: TGCGCCAGCAGCTTGGACAGGGTAAGGGGTGAAGCTTTCTTT. This codes for CASSLDRVRGEAFF. The chain joins TRBV5-1 to TRBJ1-1; possibly TRBD1 for D (6 bases). Trimming removed 0 bases at V and 7 bases at J, with 13 bases between. Germline V gives CDR1 SGHRS, CDR2 YFSETQ. This CDR3 spans 14 amino acids. Full variable domain (rest looked up from reference TRBV5-1 and TRBJ1-1): KAGVTQTPRYLIKTRGQQVTLSCSPISGHRSVSWYQQTPGQGLQFLFEYFSETQRNKGNFPGRFSGRQFSNSRSEMNVSTLELGDSALYLCASSLDRVRGEAFFGQGTRLTVV.

The chain recombines TRBV10-3 with TRBJ1-3; D unclear. Germline CDR1 and CDR2: ENHRY and SYGVKD. The V gene lost 0 bases and the J gene lost 2 bases, with 5 bases spanning the gap. The CDR3 is made up of 14 amino acids. The CDR3 region has the DNA TGTGCCATCAGTGAGTCGTTAACTGGAAACACCATATATTTT. Translating it yields CAISESLTGNTIYF.

The V call is TRBV7-8, the J call TRBJ2-5; unclear D gene. The CDR3 is 12 amino acids. V was clipped by 2 bases and J by 4 bases, with 5 bases between them. Germline V CDR1 and CDR2: SGHVS, FQNEAQ. The CDR3 DNA is TGTGCCAGCAGCTTAAATCGAGAGACCCAGTACTTC. Its protein is CASSLNRETQYF.

V and J are TRBV7-2 and TRBJ2-1, with 13 bases that match TRBD2. This CDR3 is 16 amino acids long. The germline V gene has CDR1 SGHTA and CDR2 FQGNSA. V shed 5 bases, J shed 2 bases, and the junction held 3 bases outside the gene matches. CDR3 loop: CASSLTSGGAYNEQFF. CDR3 nucleotides: TGTGCCAGCAGCCTAACTAGCGGGGGGGCCTACAATGAGCAGTTCTTC.